The 20 T cell receptor beta chains reported below all come from one sample, sequenced in a study of post-analysis software for immune sequencing data. Study results and limitations: Several TRBV segments, TRBV5-6, TRBV5-1 and TRBV20-1 among them, were found more frequent in patients than controls.

Their specific antigens are unknown. The authors incorporated unique molecular identifiers into the TCR beta cDNA libraries. In TCRdb, the PCR reads were re-called with MiXCR into one record per CDR3 protein. The sample has over 700,000 distinct CDR3 sequences, just under 30% seen once. The source material was blood. These receptors all come from a girl aged 5 to 17 with multiple sclerosis.

The V and J genes are TRBV9 and TRBJ2-1; TRBD1 agrees at 7 bases. CDR3 size: 17 residues. J gave up 8 bases and V 4 bases, and 18 bases lay outside the gene matches. Germline CDR1 reads SGDLS; CDR2 reads YYNGEE. The CDR3 DNA is TGTGCCAGCAGCAGACAGGGTTTTAGCTCCCCGGGCCATGAGCAGTTCTTC. Encoded protein: CASSRQGFSSPGHEQFF.

The chain employs TRBV5-1 and TRBJ2-5; no reliable D call. This CDR3 comprises 12 residues. The germline V and J ends were trimmed by 9 bases and 4 bases, with 13 bases remaining between them. In germline, CDR1 is SGHRS, CDR2 YFSETQ. This CDR3 is CANNAVGETQYF. CDR3 coding DNA: TGCGCCAACAACGCCGTGGGAGAGACCCAGTACTTC.

This clonotype was recorded a few times. The CDR3 sequence is CASSFDPTGYNVNEQFF. The CDR3 DNA reads TGTGCCAGCAGCTTCGACCCCACAGGGTATAATGTGAATGAGCAGTTCTTC. The rearrangement links TRBV5-6 to TRBJ2-1, with D perhaps matching TRBD1 (6 bases). Germline V gene data show CDR1 as SGHDT and CDR2 as YYEEEE. The CDR3 is 17 residues long. V was pared by 2 bases and J by 7 bases, with 22 bases between.

This clonotype was seen a handful of times. The chain links TRBV6-2 or TRBV6-3 to TRBJ1-5; TRBD1 agrees at 8 bases. Germline CDR1 MNHEY, CDR2 SVGEGT. Trimming took 5 bases from V and 3 from J; bases not matched to a gene: 12. The CDR3 sequence is 17 residues long. CDR3 nucleotides: TGTGCCAGCAGTACCCCACGGACAGGGTCTCTCAATCAGCCCCAGCATTTT. Translating gives CASSTPRTGSLNQPQHF.

This clonotype has only a few counts. CDR3 coding DNA: TGTGCCAGCAGCCCTGGGTTGGGGGCTGGGGCCAACGTCCTGACTTTC. Amino acid sequence: CASSPGLGAGANVLTF. This chain connects TRBV12-3 or TRBV12-4 to TRBJ2-6; D tentatively reads TRBD1 or TRBD2 (5 bases each). Deletions cut 6 bases from V and 2 bases from J, with 14 bases between. This CDR3 region has 16 residues.

The rearrangement links TRBV28 to TRBJ1-5, with D hard to call. V was trimmed by 6 bases and J by 7 bases, leaving 10 bases between them. CDR3 length: 12 amino acids. Germline values: CDR1 MDHEN, CDR2 SYDVKM. The CDR3 DNA reads as TGTGCCAGCAGAAGGGCGACGCAGCCCCAGCATTTT. This gives the protein CASRRATQPQHF. Full variable domain (missing parts from reference TRBV28 and TRBJ1-5): DVKVTQSSRYLVKRTGEKVFLECVQDMDHENMFWYRQDPGLGLRLIYFSYDVKMKEKGDIPEGYSVSREKKERFSLILESASTNQTSMYLCASRRATQPQHFGDGTRLSIL.

Only a few counts were recorded for this clonotype. The chain uses TRBV6-2 or TRBV6-3 and TRBJ2-3; TRBD2 matches 8 bases. V lost 5 bases, J lost 4 bases, and 11 bases stayed unmatched. Germline CDR1 reads MNHEY; CDR2 reads SVGEGT. CDR3 length equals 16 residues. In DNA form, the CDR3 reads TGTGCCAGCAGTCCTCCCCAGCGGGAGATGCCAGATACGCAGTATTTT. Translation gives CASSPPQREMPDTQYF.

V and J are TRBV12-3 or TRBV12-4 and TRBJ2-3, with D possibly being TRBD2 (5 bases). V gave up 1 base and J gave up 10 bases, with 15 bases separating them. This CDR3 comprises 14 residues. CDR3 amino acids: CASSLVEVQVPQYF. CDR3 bases: TGTGCCAGCAGTTTAGTGGAGGTTCAAGTCCCGCAGTATTTT.

The chain uses TRBV6-1 and TRBJ2-1; TRBD2 matches 10 bases. The V gene's germline CDR1 is MNHNS and CDR2 SASEGT. CDR3 size: 17 residues. V dropped 5 bases and J dropped 10; count of bases not matched to a gene: 17. The CDR3 is CASSLRASGRTMGEQFF. Here the CDR3 DNA reads TGTGCCAGCAGTCTCCGGGCTAGCGGGAGAACGATGGGGGAGCAGTTCTTC.

The chain couples TRBV6-1 to TRBJ2-3, with TRBD2 matching 8 bases. The V gene end was trimmed by 2 bases and the J gene end by 0 bases; junction bases not matched to a gene: 4. The CDR3 is 16 amino acids. Germline V gene lookup returns CDR1 MNHNS and CDR2 SASEGT. The DNA of the CDR3 is TGTGCCAGCAGTGAAATCGGGGGGGGGAGCACAGATACGCAGTATTTT. Protein: CASSEIGGGSTDTQYF.

Points on this clonotype: A much larger clone lies one base from this, so it may be a read error. The chain employs TRBV9 and TRBJ2-5; 8 bases line up with TRBD1. Germline V gene sequence: CDR1 SGDLS, CDR2 YYNGEE. Germline trimming cut 5 bases from V and 4 bases from J; bases unmatched to any gene: 7. This CDR3 has 14 residues. The CDR3 nucleotides are TGTGCCAGCAGTTCCACAGGGGGTATAGAGACCCAGTACTTC. It encodes CASSSTGGIETQYF.

This clonotype was seen a handful of times. V gene TRBV10-3 combines with J gene TRBJ1-1, with a weak D call TRBD1 (6 bases). Germline V gives CDR1 ENHRY, CDR2 SYGVKD. V was shortened by 2 bases and J by 0 bases, with 7 bases between the two germline ends. This CDR3 is 14 amino acids long. In DNA, the CDR3 is TGTGCCATCAGTGAGGGACAGCTGAACACTGAAGCTTTCTTT. It translates to CAISEGQLNTEAFF.

Comments on this clonotype: A much bigger clone sits one base away, suggesting this may be a read error. The genes are TRBV24-1 and TRBJ2-3; 11 bases agree with TRBD2. Germline V gene sequence: CDR1 KGHDR, CDR2 SFDVKD. The CDR3 is 15 amino acids. DNA for the CDR3: TGTGCCACCGGTGATTTACTAGCGGGAGCTGATACGCAGTATTTT. Protein sequence: CATGDLLAGADTQYF.

The J gene is TRBJ2-5, the V gene TRBV11-2, with a possible D match to TRBD2 (6 bases). The CDR3 loop spans 13 amino acids. CDR1 and CDR2 (germline): SGHAT, FQNNGV. V lost 8 bases and J lost 5, with 15 bases in between. The CDR3 loop reads CASAVEGLETQYF. Written as DNA, the CDR3 is TGTGCCAGCGCTGTGGAGGGGCTGGAGACCCAGTACTTC.

This clonotype was detected ten times or more. The rearrangement joins TRBV24-1 to TRBJ2-5; no reliable D call. This CDR3 spans 11 amino acids. Looked up from germline, CDR1 is KGHDR and CDR2 is SFDVKD. V dropped 5 bases and J dropped 4 bases, with 4 bases sitting between them. As DNA, the CDR3 is TGTGCCACCAGTGCTGGAGAGACCCAGTACTTC. Translated, it gives CATSAGETQYF.

This clonotype was observed a handful of times. This sequence joins TRBV14 and TRBJ2-6; D is undetermined. In germline, CDR1 is SGHDN, CDR2 FVKESK. This CDR3 has 16 amino acids. Trimming stripped 4 bases from V and 1 base from J, with 11 bases between. Here the CDR3 DNA reads TGTGCCAGCAGCCCCCCGTCGGTATCTGGGGCCAACGTCCTGACTTTC. Translation gives CASSPPSVSGANVLTF.

The chain is built from TRBV7-9 and TRBJ2-5; possible D gene TRBD1, 6 bases. The CDR3 is made up of 13 amino acids. The V gene's germline CDR1 is SEHNR and CDR2 FQNEAQ (reference sequence). Trimming pared 10 bases from V and 0 bases from J, leaving 12 bases between. In DNA form, the CDR3 reads TGTGCCACCCGGACAGAGTACCAAGAGACCCAGTACTTC. Protein sequence: CATRTEYQETQYF.

This clonotype turned up a few times. V and J are TRBV6-2 or TRBV6-3 and TRBJ1-5; 7 nucleotides align to TRBD1. The germline CDR1 and CDR2 sequences are MNHEY and SVGEGT. The CDR3 totals 15 residues. The trim removed 3 bases at V and 5 bases at J, leaving 7 bases unmatched. The CDR3 coding sequence is TGTGCCAGCAGTTATAAGCAGGGGGGCCATCAGCCCCAGCATTTT. Translating gives CASSYKQGGHQPQHF.

This clonotype was found a few times. The CDR3 DNA sequence: TGCGCCAGCAGCTTGATAGGGGATAGCTCCTACAATGAGCAGTTCTTC. Translated, it gives CASSLIGDSSYNEQFF. The rearrangement uses TRBV5-1 and TRBJ2-1; possible D gene TRBD1, 5 bases. The V gene lost 1 base and the J gene lost 0 bases, with 11 bases spanning the gap. The CDR3 spans 16 residues. CDR1 and CDR2 (germline): SGHRS, YFSETQ.

V and J are TRBV7-6 and TRBJ2-1, with D tentatively TRBD1 (6 bases). The germline V gene has CDR1 SGHVS and CDR2 FNYEAQ. This CDR3 has 14 residues. Trimming took off 4 bases at V and 7 bases at J, with 14 bases between the two ends. CDR3 nucleotides: TGTGCCAGCAGCTCCGATACGAGGGGGAATGAGCAGTTCTTC. It codes for CASSSDTRGNEQFF.